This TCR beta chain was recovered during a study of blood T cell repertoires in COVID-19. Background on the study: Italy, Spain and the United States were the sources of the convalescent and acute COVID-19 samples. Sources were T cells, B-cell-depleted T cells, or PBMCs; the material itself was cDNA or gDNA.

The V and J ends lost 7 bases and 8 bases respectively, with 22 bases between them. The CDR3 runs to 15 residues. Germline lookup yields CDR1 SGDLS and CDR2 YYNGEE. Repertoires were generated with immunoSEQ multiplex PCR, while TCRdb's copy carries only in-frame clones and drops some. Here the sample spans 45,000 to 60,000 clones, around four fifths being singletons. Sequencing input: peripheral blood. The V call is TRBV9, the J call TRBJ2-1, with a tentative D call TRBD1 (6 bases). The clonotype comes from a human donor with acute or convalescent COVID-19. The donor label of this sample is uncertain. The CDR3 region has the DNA TGTGCCAGCGGTCGAGGGGGACCCCCTGGGGATGAGCAGTTCTTC. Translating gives CASGRGGPPGDEQFF.